One sample yielded the 21 T cell receptor beta chains listed below, sequenced in a study of T cell responses to AZD1222 COVID-19 vaccine (dated by TCRdb to about 2021). Libraries were constructed by the immunoSEQ multiplex PCR assay. TCRdb carries this immuneACCESS record with in-frame sequences only. Its versions omit some clonotypes, under half of them owing to an unresolved V gene in the studies checked, with the rest unexplained. The sample table holds over 150,000 clones, of which over 75% were seen once. The ten largest account for roughly 4% of the sample. The sample's time point label is to be understood as: about 28 days (+/-7) after the second vaccine dose. The sequences come from peripheral blood, collected 28 days after the second AZD1222 dose. These receptor sequences come from an adult who received the AZD1222 COVID-19 vaccine.

The genes are TRBV20-1 and TRBJ2-7, with TRBD1 identical over 7 bases. Trimming took 3 bases from V and 5 from J; bases not matched to a gene: 10. This CDR3 contains 14 residues. The germline V gene encodes CDR1 DFQATT and CDR2 SNEGSKA (reference sequence). The CDR3 sequence is CSASLYRGADEQYF. The CDR3 region has the DNA TGCAGTGCTAGTCTCTACAGGGGTGCGGACGAGCAGTACTTC.

The chain joins TRBV3-1 (or the pseudogene TRBV3-2) to TRBJ2-4; TRBD1 matches 7 bases. Trimming at V came to 4 bases and at J to 1 base, leaving 10 bases not matched to a gene. The CDR3 runs to 17 residues. Germline assignment: CDR1 LGHDT and CDR2 YNNKEL (reference sequence). The DNA of the CDR3 is TGTGCCAGCAGCCTAGGCCTACCGGGACAGGCCAAAAACATTCAGTACTTC. Its translation is CASSLGLPGQAKNIQYF.

The genes are TRBV27 and TRBJ2-1, with D uncertain. V shed 0 bases and J shed 5 bases, with 11 bases lying between them. Germline CDR1 and CDR2: MNHEY and SMNVEV (reference sequence). The length of the CDR3 is 15 residues. CDR3 nucleotides: TGTGCCAGCAGTTTATCGGGTCTGGCCGACAATGAGCAGTTCTTC. Its protein product is CASSLSGLADNEQFF.

The V and J genes are TRBV6-6 and TRBJ1-2; D is undetermined. The CDR3 has 16 residues. Trimming removed 6 bases at V and 2 bases at J, with 19 bases between. Per germline, CDR1 MNHNY and CDR2 SVGAGI (reference sequence). DNA for the CDR3: TGTGCCAGCAGAGACGACCGAAGGCCCAGCAACTATGGCTACACCTTC. Encoded protein: CASRDDRRPSNYGYTF.

This rearrangement joins TRBV2 to TRBJ2-4; D is possibly TRBD2 (5 bases). This CDR3 is 11 amino acids long. The V end was cut by 6 bases, the J end by 9 bases, with 9 bases between. The germline V gene has CDR1 SNHLY and CDR2 FYNNEI. CDR3: CASRDWTIQYF. CDR3 nucleotides: TGTGCCAGCAGGGACTGGACCATTCAGTACTTC.

Only one count was recorded for this clone. The chain combines TRBV7-8 with TRBJ1-1; D is possibly TRBD1 (5 bases). The germline gives CDR1 SGHVS, CDR2 FQNEAQ. The CDR3 loop spans 18 amino acids. V lost 0 bases and J lost 1, with 18 bases in between. CDR3 loop: CASSLAVGDENPNTEAFF. DNA for the CDR3: TGTGCCAGCAGCTTAGCGGTGGGGGACGAGAACCCGAACACTGAAGCTTTCTTT.

The rearrangement links TRBV7-2 to TRBJ2-7; the D is unclear. CDR3 length equals 11 residues. V was pared by 4 bases and J by 3 bases, with 4 bases between. CDR1 is SGHTA, CDR2 FQGNSA, per germline. The CDR3 loop is CASSYLYEQYF. DNA of the CDR3: TGTGCCAGCAGCTACCTCTACGAGCAGTACTTC.

This clone was detected once. J is TRBJ1-5 and V is TRBV6-5; no definite D call. CDR1 is MNHEY, CDR2 SVGAGI, per germline. The V gene lost 4 bases and the J gene lost 6 bases, with 10 bases spanning the gap. CDR3 length: 13 amino acids. The CDR3 DNA sequence: TGTGCCAGCAGTTCCCCGTGGGGTCAGCCCCAGCATTTT. It translates to CASSSPWGQPQHF.

V and J are TRBV7-2 and TRBJ1-1; possibly TRBD1 for D (5 bases). Germline V lookup: CDR1 SGHTA, CDR2 FQGNSA. The CDR3 is 16 residues long. The V end lost 5 bases, the J end lost 1 base, and 17 bases lay between the germline ends. Here the CDR3 DNA reads TGTGCCAGCAGCCCCCAAGGTACTGGGGGGAACACTGAAGCTTTCTTT. This sequence encodes CASSPQGTGGNTEAFF. Supplemented by reference TRBV7-2 and TRBJ1-1, the full variable domain reads GAGVSQSPSNKVTEKGKDVELRCDPISGHTALYWYRQSLGQGLEFLIYFQGNSAPDKSGLPSDRFSAERTGGSVSTLTIQRTQQEDSAVYLCASSPQGTGGNTEAFFGQGTRLTVV.

V and J are TRBV24-1 and TRBJ1-5; 7 bases are shared with TRBD1. The CDR3 is 16 residues long. The V gene end was trimmed by 1 base and the J gene end by 4 bases; junction bases not matched to a gene: 6. The germline V gene has CDR1 KGHDR and CDR2 SFDVKD. The CDR3 DNA is TGTGCCACCAGTGATTTAAAGGGGACAGCAAATCAGCCCCAGCATTTT. It encodes CATSDLKGTANQPQHF.

The V and J genes are TRBV6-5 and TRBJ2-5, with TRBD2 matching 12 bases. Germline trimming cut 5 bases from V and 4 bases from J; bases unmatched to any gene: 2. Germline V lookup: CDR1 MNHEY, CDR2 SVGAGI. The CDR3 spans 14 residues. The CDR3 loop is CASSPSGGGETQYF. The CDR3 DNA sequence: TGTGCCAGCAGTCCTAGCGGGGGGGGAGAGACCCAGTACTTC.

This clone was seen a handful of times. Other DNA sequences in the sample encode the same CDR3. The chain couples TRBV19 to TRBJ1-5; D unclear. The CDR3 is 13 residues long. Trimming shortened V by 2 bases and J by 4 bases, and 6 bases separated the two germline ends. Looked up from germline, CDR1 is LNHDA and CDR2 is SQIVND (reference sequence). This CDR3 reads CASSIIGNQPQHF. For the CDR3, the DNA is TGTGCCAGTAGTATAATTGGGAATCAGCCCCAGCATTTT.

This rearrangement joins TRBV5-1 to TRBJ1-5; D gene ambiguous. Germline CDR1 reads SGHRS; CDR2 reads YFSETQ. There are 13 residues in the CDR3. Trimming pared 5 bases from V and 5 bases from J, leaving 11 bases between. The CDR3 loop is CASRADTDQPQHF. The DNA for the CDR3 is TGCGCCAGCAGGGCCGATACCGATCAGCCCCAGCATTTT.

The CDR3 nucleotides read TGCAGCGCAGTCGGAGCGGGAGCAGGGACTAATGAAAAACTGTTTTTT. It codes for CSAVGAGAGTNEKLFF. The genes are TRBV29-1 and TRBJ1-4; perhaps TRBD1 as D (5 bases). Trimming shortened V by 7 bases and J by 2 bases, and 20 bases separated the two germline ends. CDR3 size: 16 residues. Per germline, CDR1 SQVTM and CDR2 ANQGSEA.

The V call is TRBV19, the J call TRBJ1-5; TRBD1 aligns across 7 bases. The germline V gene has CDR1 LNHDA and CDR2 SQIVND (reference sequence). V gave up 1 base and J gave up 3 bases; unmatched junction bases: 18. The CDR3 consists of 20 residues. CDR3 sequence: CASSIGPRQGFMDNNQPQHF. CDR3 in DNA: TGTGCCAGTAGTATAGGCCCTCGACAGGGTTTTATGGATAACAATCAGCCCCAGCATTTT.

This CDR3 reads CASSLQGGTEQYF. CDR3 DNA sequence: TGTGCCAGCAGCTTGCAGGGGGGGACCGAGCAGTACTTC. The gene calls are TRBV11-3 and TRBJ2-7; either TRBD1 or TRBD2 may fit D (7 bases each). CDR1 is SGHNT, CDR2 YENEEA, per germline. V dropped 3 bases and J dropped 6 bases, with 12 bases sitting between them. This CDR3 is 13 amino acids long. Together with reference TRBV11-3 and TRBJ2-7, the CDR3 gives the full variable domain: EAGVVQSPRYKIIEKKQPVAFWCNPISGHNTLYWYLQNLGQGPELLIRYENEEAVDDSQLPKDRFSAERLKGVDSTLKIQPAELGDSAVYLCASSLQGGTEQYFGPGTRLTVT.

This chain connects TRBV18 to TRBJ1-5; D is ambiguous. Trimming cost V 0 bases and J 11 bases, with 23 bases left between them. CDR3 length equals 17 residues. Per germline, CDR1 KGHSH and CDR2 LQKENI. CDR3 protein: CASSPPSGSRDLTTQHF. CDR3 nucleotides: TGTGCCAGCTCACCACCGAGCGGCAGCCGTGACTTGACGACCCAGCATTTT.

The rearrangement uses TRBV5-4 and TRBJ1-6; TRBD1 might be the D (6 bases). The V end lost 2 bases, the J end lost 12 bases, and 9 bases lay between the germline ends. The germline gives CDR1 SGHNT, CDR2 YYREEE (reference sequence). This CDR3 contains 12 residues. DNA of the CDR3: TGTGCCAGCAGCTTTGGCAGGGGACCCCTCCACTTT. Residues: CASSFGRGPLHF.

This rearrangement joins TRBV2 to TRBJ2-1; TRBD1 aligns across 7 bases. The CDR3 contains 12 residues. Trimming took 10 bases from V and 7 from J; bases not matched to a gene: 7. Germline values: CDR1 SNHLY, CDR2 FYNNEI. CDR3 DNA: TGTGCCACCAATTTACAGGGGAATGAGCAGTTCTTC. As protein: CATNLQGNEQFF. Combining the CDR3 with reference TRBV2 and TRBJ2-1 gives the whole variable domain EPEVTQTPSHQVTQMGQEVILRCVPISNHLYFYWYRQILGQKVEFLVSFYNNEISEKSEIFDDQFSVERPDGSNFTLKIRSTKLEDSAMYFCATNLQGNEQFFGPGTRLTVL.

The V and J genes are TRBV4-1 and TRBJ2-3; the D is unclear. CDR1 is MGHRA, CDR2 YSYEKL, per germline. The V gene lost 0 bases and the J gene lost 6 bases, with 4 bases spanning the gap. This CDR3 is built from 12 residues. The CDR3 spells CASSQDRDTQYF. The CDR3 DNA follows: TGCGCCAGCAGCCAAGATCGCGATACGCAGTATTTT.

V gene TRBV6-1 combines with J gene TRBJ1-3; D remains unclear. Trimming shortened V by 1 base and J by 8 bases, and 9 bases separated the two germline ends. The length of the CDR3 is 13 residues. CDR1 and CDR2 (germline): MNHNS, SASEGT. The DNA for the CDR3 is TGTGCCAGCAGTGAAGTTCGAGAGGACACCATATATTTT. It yields the protein CASSEVREDTIYF.